The following is a TCR beta chain sequence with its context. The TCR beta CDR3 regions underwent amplification using RNA transcripts as the source. Carried out on the TCR CDR3, a first-round RT-PCR used the HTBI primer set. Via MiXCR, TCRdb re-called the multiplex PCR reads, giving one row per CDR3 protein. Here the sample spans 500,000 to 650,000 distinct CDR3 sequences, about 15% being singletons. Lactation, pregnancy, other autoimmune disease or uncontrolled infection excluded patients. This sample was included in a study of T cells in Graves' hyperthyroidism and ophthalmopathy. This CDR3 region has 12 residues. V lost 8 bases to trimming and J lost 4 bases, with 11 bases between them. Germline V gene lookup returns CDR1 SEHNR and CDR2 FQNEAQ (reference sequence).

Input material: blood. The receptor's source is a woman aged 40 to 50 with Graves' hyperthyroidism. The chain has TRBV7-9 and TRBJ1-1; perhaps TRBD1 as D (6 bases). The CDR3 here is CASGDTGTEAFF. The DNA of the CDR3 is TGTGCCAGCGGGGACACTGGCACTGAAGCTTTCTTT.